Shown below are 23 T cell receptor beta chains from a single sample sequenced in a study of regulatory T cells in long-lasting Graves disease. As for time point: newly diagnosed GD, antithyroid drugs for less than 3 months. The TCR library was made from RNA that had been extracted from PBMCs in TRIzol. CDR3 regions were amplified by Arm-PCR using iRepertoire HTBI primers to build TCR beta libraries. Using its own MiXCR run on the multiplex PCR reads, TCRdb lists one record per CDR3 protein. The sample includes a few hundred thousand distinct CDR3 sequences, about 14% seen only once; the top ten take approximately 9.3%. This sample was shared with a second study, whose subject was T cells in Graves' hyperthyroidism and ophthalmopathy.

Sequenced here: peripheral blood mononuclear cells (PBMCs), sampled at new diagnosis, from a patient treated with antithyroid drugs. Receptor source: a man aged 25 to 40 with Graves disease.

At least ten counts were recorded for this clonotype. This chain links TRBV3-1 with TRBJ1-3; D may be TRBD1 (5 bases). Germline CDR1 LGHDT, CDR2 YNNKEL (reference sequence). V was shortened by 3 bases and J by 0 bases, with 12 bases between the two germline ends. The length of the CDR3 is 16 residues. The DNA for the CDR3 is TGTGCCAGCAGCCAGCCGGGACGCAGCTCTGGAAACACCATATATTTT. Protein: CASSQPGRSSGNTIYF.

This clonotype appeared a few times. Written as DNA, the CDR3 is TGTGCCAGTAGGACGATGCGGGAGGGCGCCTACAATGAGCAGTTCTTC. Its translation: CASRTMREGAYNEQFF. The chain recombines TRBV19 with TRBJ2-1; 9 bases match TRBD2. The ends lost 6 bases at V and 2 bases at J; junction bases unmatched: 8. CDR1 LNHDA and CDR2 SQIVND come from the germline V gene (reference sequence). The CDR3 spans 16 residues.

This clonotype has a count of ten or more. The chain carries TRBV12-3 or TRBV12-4 and TRBJ2-7, with 8 bases that match TRBD2. The CDR3 has 15 residues. J gave up 2 bases and V 2 bases, and 5 bases lay outside the gene matches. CDR3 DNA: TGTGCCAGCAGTTTACCTGAGCGGGGGACCTACGAGCAGTACTTC. Its translation is CASSLPERGTYEQYF.

This clonotype was counted at least ten times. The V and J genes are TRBV6-5 and TRBJ2-3; 8 nucleotides align to TRBD2. Trimming cost V 0 bases and J 5 bases; bases outside gene matches: 7. Germline values: CDR1 MNHEY, CDR2 SVGAGI. The CDR3 contains 16 residues. CDR3 in amino acids: CASSYSGGRRGDTQYF. CDR3 nucleotide sequence: TGTGCCAGCAGTTACTCGGGCGGGAGGAGGGGAGATACGCAGTATTTT.

Many counts were recorded for this clonotype. The chain employs TRBV12-3 or TRBV12-4 and TRBJ2-6, with 9 nucleotides matching TRBD1. The CDR3 extends over 19 amino acids. V shed 4 bases and J 1 base; nucleotides not matched to a gene: 11. Here the CDR3 reads CASSYLPGQGRSGANVLTF. CDR3 in DNA: TGTGCCAGCAGTTACTTACCGGGACAGGGTCGGTCTGGGGCCAACGTCCTGACTTTC.

The chain links TRBV27 to TRBJ2-2; 8 positions match TRBD2. V was clipped by 5 bases and J by 5 bases; unmatched bases: 19. From germline, CDR1 is MNHEY and CDR2 SMNVEV (reference sequence). There are 19 residues in the CDR3. The CDR3 DNA reads as TGTGCCAGCAGTCTCTTGGCGGGCAGCGGGAGAGGGGGGACCGGGGAGCTGTTTTTT. Residues: CASSLLAGSGRGGTGELFF.

This clonotype was seen only a few times. The chain employs TRBV20-1 and TRBJ2-3, with TRBD1 matching 8 bases. The CDR3 has 16 residues. Germline V CDR1 and CDR2: DFQATT, SNEGSKA (reference sequence). V dropped 0 bases and J dropped 4; count of bases not matched to a gene: 9. As DNA, the CDR3 is TGCAGTGCTAGAGAACAGGGCAGGGGGCGATCAGATACGCAGTATTTT. This encodes CSAREQGRGRSDTQYF.

This clonotype was seen repeatedly, ten times or more. The gene calls are TRBV4-1 and TRBJ1-2, with D perhaps matching TRBD1 (6 bases). CDR3 length: 14 residues. V was shortened by 0 bases and J by 10 bases, with 15 bases between the two germline ends. The V gene's germline CDR1 is MGHRA and CDR2 YSYEKL. The CDR3 protein is CASSQEGIGGDYTF. The CDR3 DNA reads TGCGCCAGCAGCCAAGAAGGGATAGGGGGTGACTACACCTTC.

The chain employs TRBV7-9 and TRBJ1-2; D unclear. This CDR3 contains 15 residues. Trimming cost V 4 bases and J 6 bases, with 18 bases left between them. Germline loops: CDR1 SEHNR, CDR2 FQNEAQ (reference sequence). The CDR3 DNA is TGTGCCAGCAGCTCGAAGGACCGTTACCTTGATGGCTACACCTTC. This encodes CASSSKDRYLDGYTF.

This clonotype was seen a few times. The chain couples TRBV19 to TRBJ2-3; the match to TRBD2 covers 14 bases. The J segment lost 8 bases and the V segment lost 6 bases, leaving 13 bases of the junction unmatched. There are 17 residues in the CDR3. Germline CDR1 and CDR2: LNHDA and SQIVND (reference sequence). CDR3 sequence (DNA): TGTGCCAGTAGCAAGGGACTAGCGGGAGCGACGGGCACTACGCAGTATTTT. The encoded protein is CASSKGLAGATGTTQYF.

This clonotype was counted many times. This sequence joins TRBV14 and TRBJ2-2; D is unclear. The V and J ends lost 3 bases and 4 bases respectively, with 6 bases between them. The CDR3 runs 13 residues. The germline V gene encodes CDR1 SGHDN and CDR2 FVKESK. The CDR3 bases are TGTGCCAGCAGCCAGACCGGCACCGGGGAGCTGTTTTTT. Amino acids: CASSQTGTGELFF.

The chain links TRBV5-1 to TRBJ2-2, with D uncertain. The germline V gene encodes CDR1 SGHRS and CDR2 YFSETQ. There are 16 residues in the CDR3. Trimming shortened V by 4 bases and J by 0 bases, and 13 bases separated the two germline ends. CDR3 DNA sequence: TGCGCCAGCAGCCAAAGCTTCTATTCGAACACCGGGGAGCTGTTTTTT. As protein: CASSQSFYSNTGELFF.

This clonotype was seen many times. The rearrangement joins TRBV6-1 to TRBJ1-1; D might be TRBD1 (5 bases). V was pared by 7 bases and J by 3 bases, with 18 bases between. The CDR3 totals 15 residues. Germline lookup yields CDR1 MNHNS and CDR2 SASEGT. The CDR3 here is CASTHRRGRDTEAFF. CDR3 coding DNA: TGTGCCAGCACCCACAGGCGGGGGAGGGACACTGAAGCTTTCTTT.

This CDR3 reads CASSPYRAYDYGYTF. The DNA of the CDR3 is TGTGCCAGCAGCCCCTACAGAGCATACGACTATGGCTACACCTTC. V and J are TRBV11-1 and TRBJ1-2, with D uncertain. The CDR3 covers 15 residues. The germline V and J ends were trimmed by 5 bases and 3 bases, with 16 bases remaining between them. CDR1 and CDR2 (germline): SGHAT, FQDESV (reference sequence).

This clonotype was seen repeatedly, ten times or more. The chain carries TRBV30 and TRBJ2-7; D tentatively fits TRBD1 or TRBD2 (5 bases each). The CDR3 is 14 residues long. V was cut by 2 bases and J by 4 bases, with 15 bases left in between. CDR1 is GTSNPN, CDR2 SVGIG, per germline (reference sequence). CDR3 DNA: TGTGCCTGGAGTCCCTCGGGACCTAGGTACGAGCAGTACTTC. This encodes CAWSPSGPRYEQYF. The full variable domain, completed using reference TRBV30 and TRBJ2-7, is SQTIHQWPATLVQPVGSPLSLECTVEGTSNPNLYWYRQAAGRGLQLLFYSVGIGQISSEVPQNLSASRPQDRQFILSSKKLLLSDSGFYLCAWSPSGPRYEQYFGPGTRLTVT.

This clonotype was seen many times. The gene calls are TRBV7-8 and TRBJ2-1; TRBD2 aligns across 8 bases. V lost 8 bases, J lost 10 bases, and 13 bases stayed unmatched. Germline values: CDR1 SGHVS, CDR2 FQNEAQ. The CDR3 spans 14 residues. CDR3 sequence (DNA): TGTGCCAGCCGGATCCCGGGGGGGGGAGACGAGCAGTTCTTC. This sequence encodes CASRIPGGGDEQFF.

This clonotype was seen repeatedly, ten times or more. V is TRBV24-1 and J is TRBJ2-1; the D gene could be TRBD1 or TRBD2 (5 bases each). Germline V gene data show CDR1 as KGHDR and CDR2 as SFDVKD. The CDR3 runs to 16 residues. Trimming took off 3 bases at V and 8 bases at J, with 19 bases between the two ends. CDR3: CATSDHTGPTRYEQFF. CDR3 sequence (DNA): TGTGCCACCAGTGATCATACGGGACCGACAAGGTATGAGCAGTTCTTC.

In its sample, this clonotype was seen a few times. The rearrangement links TRBV20-1 to TRBJ2-7, with TRBD2 matching over 13 bases. V was clipped by 6 bases and J by 7 bases; unmatched bases: 12. The CDR3 is 15 amino acids. Germline CDR1 DFQATT, CDR2 SNEGSKA (reference sequence). The CDR3 region has the DNA TGCAGTGCACCCGCCGGGACTAGCGGGGAGGAGGAGCAGTACTTC. It codes for CSAPAGTSGEEEQYF.

This clonotype was detected only a few times. V is TRBV12-3 or TRBV12-4 and J is TRBJ1-1, with 7 bases lining up with TRBD1. This CDR3 has 14 residues. V shed 6 bases, J shed 3 bases, and the junction held 7 bases outside the gene matches. The CDR3 DNA reads as TGTGCCAGCAGCGCCGGGACAGACCACACTGAAGCTTTCTTT. Translated, it gives CASSAGTDHTEAFF.

In its sample, this clonotype was seen many times. The chain carries TRBV7-2 and TRBJ2-2; no clear D gene. CDR3 length: 14 amino acids. Germline V gene sequence: CDR1 SGHTA, CDR2 FQGNSA. Between the trimmed V and J ends, which lost 0 bases and 4 bases, there was a span of 6 bases. DNA of the CDR3: TGTGCCAGCAGCTTAGCGTCGGCCACCGGGGAGCTGTTTTTT. Its protein is CASSLASATGELFF.

This clonotype appeared many times. The chain combines TRBV27 with TRBJ1-1, with D maybe TRBD1 (5 bases). Trimming took 9 bases from V and 3 from J, leaving 14 bases between them. CDR3 length: 13 residues. Germline-derived CDR1 and CDR2 are MNHEY and SMNVEV (reference sequence). The CDR3 coding sequence is TGTGCCAGTTCGACTGGGGGTTACACTGAAGCTTTCTTT. Protein: CASSTGGYTEAFF.

V and J are TRBV4-1 and TRBJ2-1; TRBD1 or TRBD2 may be the D gene (5 bases each). Germline loops: CDR1 MGHRA, CDR2 YSYEKL. V dropped 4 bases and J dropped 8 bases, with 21 bases sitting between them. The CDR3 loop spans 16 amino acids. For the CDR3, the DNA is TGCGCCAGCAGCCCCGCTAGGTTGATATTGGGGGATGAGCAGTTCTTC. Translation gives CASSPARLILGDEQFF.

The chain is built from TRBV2 and TRBJ2-7; a weak D match, TRBD2 (7 bases). Germline CDR1 reads SNHLY; CDR2 reads FYNNEI. Trimming left V 10 bases short and J 5 bases short, with 12 bases between. CDR3 length: 11 amino acids. The chain's CDR3 is CATGGRDEQYF. CDR3 in DNA: TGTGCCACCGGGGGGCGGGACGAGCAGTACTTC.